A selection of T cell receptor beta chains follows, all from one sample in a study of blood T cell repertoires in COVID-19. The method was immunoSEQ multiplex PCR; TCRdb's version includes in-frame clones alone and lacks a portion of them. The sample comprises about 87,000 clones, approximately 82% of which are singletons, and 2% to 2.5% rests with the top ten. The sequencing input was peripheral blood. These receptors originate from a woman between 65 and 79 years old with acute or convalescent COVID-19. Both conserved end residues are part of each CDR3. A D gene is named only where the DNA matches it firmly. The listing skips clone size in some rows; elsewhere it reads once, few, many or a size class.

abundance	d_gene	v_gene	j_gene	CDR3nt	CDR3aa
NA	NA	TRBV27	TRBJ1-4	TGTGCCAGCAGTCCGAGCGGGGGGGGATCTAATGAAAAACTGTTTTTT	CASSPSGGGSNEKLFF
NA	NA	TRBV3-1/TRBV3-2	TRBJ2-5	TGTGCCAGCAATGGAGCGTACCAAGAGACCCAGTACTTC	CASNGAYQETQYF
NA	NA	TRBV11-3	TRBJ1-1	TGTGCCAGCGGGGGGGTGTACACTGAAGCTTTCTTT	CASGGVYTEAFF
once	NA	TRBV7-8	TRBJ2-7	TGTGCCAGCAGCTATGGGACTCTTTCCTACGAGCAGTACTTC	CASSYGTLSYEQYF
NA	NA	TRBV3-1/TRBV3-2	TRBJ1-1	TGTGCCAGCAATCAGGGTAGATCCGGCACTGAAGCTTTCTTT	CASNQGRSGTEAFF
NA	TRBD1	TRBV3-1/TRBV3-2	TRBJ1-1	TGTGCCAGCAGCCAATCAGCAGGGGGGAACACTGAAGCTTTCTTT	CASSQSAGGNTEAFF
NA	NA	TRBV20-1	TRBJ1-3	TGCAGTGCTAGTAGCGGGGCAAACTCTGGAAACACCATATATTTT	CSASSGANSGNTIYF
NA	TRBD1	TRBV10-2	TRBJ1-1	TGCGCCAGCAGTAACAGGGGGCCGGGGGTAGTAGGTGACACTGAAGCTTTCTTT	CASSNRGPGVVGDTEAFF
NA	NA	TRBV7-8	TRBJ1-6	TGTGCCAGCACAGGCCAGGGAATTAATTCACCCCTCCACTTT	CASTGQGINSPLHF
NA	NA	TRBV14	TRBJ2-1	TGTGCCAGCAGCCAAGACTTCTACAATGAGCAGTTCTTC	CASSQDFYNEQFF
once	TRBD1	TRBV5-1	TRBJ1-6	TGCGCCAGCAGCCGAGACAGGGTTTATAATTCACCCCTCCACTTT	CASSRDRVYNSPLHF
NA	NA	TRBV29-1	TRBJ2-7	TGCAGCGGGCGGGACAGCTACGAGCAGTACTTC	CSGRDSYEQYF
NA	NA	TRBV12-3/TRBV12-4	TRBJ2-1	TGTGCCAGCAGTTTGGTAGAGGGAAATGAGCAGTTCTTC	CASSLVEGNEQFF
NA	NA	TRBV6-5	TRBJ1-1	TGTGCCAGCAGTTTTACCGCCCGGGGGATGGCTGAAGCTTTCTTT	CASSFTARGMAEAFF
NA	NA	TRBV21-1	TRBJ1-5	TGTGCCAGCAGCAAAGGTATGAAGGGGCACCACCATAGCAATCAGCCCCAGCATTTT	CASSKGMKGHHHSNQPQHF
NA	NA	TRBV19	TRBJ2-7	TGTGCCACCCGGGGAGGGGGAGCCTACGAGCAGTACTTC	CATRGGGAYEQYF
NA	TRBD1	TRBV2	TRBJ2-2	TGTGCCAGCAGGGGACAGGGATCAACCGGGGAGCTGTTTTTT	CASRGQGSTGELFF
NA	NA	TRBV3-1/TRBV3-2	TRBJ1-1	TGTGCCAGCAGCCAACTCCCGCTGAGGCCCGAAGCTTTCTTT	CASSQLPLRPEAFF
few	TRBD1	TRBV2	TRBJ1-5	TGTGCCAGCACCCCCGGAGGGACAGCGTTTCGGCCCCAGCATTTT	CASTPGGTAFRPQHF
NA	NA	TRBV19	TRBJ1-2	TGTGCCAGTAGTATCTCGACGGGAATGTCCTATGGCTACACCTTC	CASSISTGMSYGYTF
NA	NA	TRBV7-2	TRBJ1-6	TGTGCCAGCAGCTTGGGTCCCAGCGCTCACCTCCACTTT	CASSLGPSAHLHF
NA	TRBD1	TRBV6-5	TRBJ2-7	TGTGCCAGCAGTTCTCCCCGGGACAGGGGCACCTACGAGCAGTACTTC	CASSSPRDRGTYEQYF
NA	NA	TRBV9	TRBJ1-2	TGTGCCAGCAGCAGAGCAGGGGGCTACACCTTC	CASSRAGGYTF
NA	NA	TRBV3-1/TRBV3-2	TRBJ1-1	TGTGCCAGCAGCCAAGATCGTCTCGGGGGGACTGAAGCTTTCTTT	CASSQDRLGGTEAFF
NA	TRBD2	TRBV5-4	TRBJ2-1	TGTGCCAGCAGCGCCTGGACTAGCGGGGGCAATGAGCAGTTCTTC	CASSAWTSGGNEQFF
NA	TRBD1	TRBV2	TRBJ2-6	TGTGCCAGCAGTGGGGACAGCTTTTCTGGGGCCAACGTCCTGACTTTC	CASSGDSFSGANVLTF
NA	NA	TRBV21-1	TRBJ2-3	TGTGCCAGCAGCAAAGAACTGGGGGGAACAGATACGCAGTATTTT	CASSKELGGTDTQYF
NA	TRBD1	TRBV30	TRBJ1-2	TGTGCCTGGAGTGCCCGACAGGGCGTCACCTATGGCTACACCTTC	CAWSARQGVTYGYTF
NA	TRBD1	TRBV2	TRBJ1-6	TGTGCCAGCACTAGACAGGGCAACAATTCACCCCTCCACTTT	CASTRQGNNSPLHF
NA	NA	TRBV2	TRBJ1-1	TGTGCCAGCAGTGAAGCGGAGATCAAAGCTTTCTTT	CASSEAEIKAFF
NA	NA	TRBV7-9	TRBJ2-3	TGTGCCAGCATAAAGGGGGGGGCGGTAAATACGCAGTATTTT	CASIKGGAVNTQYF
NA	NA	TRBV6-6	TRBJ1-1	TGTGCCAGCAGTTACAACGTGCGGAACACTGAAGCTTTCTTT	CASSYNVRNTEAFF
few	NA	TRBV30	TRBJ1-1	TGTGTCGGGACACGTCTGAACACTGAAGCTTTCTTT	CVGTRLNTEAFF
NA	NA	TRBV14	TRBJ1-1	TGTGCCAGCAGCCAAGGCAGGGGTGCTTTCTTT	CASSQGRGAFF